This entry features one T cell receptor (beta chain) sequence. No antigen is known for it. This table comes from immunoSEQ multiplex PCR, and its TCRdb copy is limited to in-frame clones, with some not included. Of around 120,000 clones detected, around 89% appear once; the ten largest clones hold 0.55%. These data come from a study of OX40 agonist ivuxolimab in advanced cancers. Whole-study findings and limits: Some patients who did not respond also had low normalized T-cell clonal expansion.

V was trimmed by 2 bases and J by 7 bases, leaving 12 bases between them. Germline lookup yields CDR1 SEHNR and CDR2 FQNEAQ (reference sequence). This CDR3 has 13 residues. The chain links TRBV7-9 to TRBJ2-7; D might be TRBD2 (5 bases). This specimen consisted of CD4+ or CD8+ T cells sorted from blood, obtained in a trial of the OX40 agonist ivuxolimab. The clonotype originates from an adult with an advanced solid tumor such as melanoma, head and neck, liver or kidney cancer. The CDR3 nucleotides are TGTGCCAGCAGCTTAAGCCGCCGGGAAGAGCAGTACTTC. This sequence encodes CASSLSRREEQYF.